Presented here are 13 T cell receptor beta chains from one specimen sequenced in a study of cytomegalovirus exposure and HLA in healthy donors. PCR amplification relied on 60 Vbeta primers (plus 13 Jbeta primers). TCRdb's copy holds only in-frame clones and misses some; the assay was immunoSEQ multiplex PCR. The table has more than 95,000 clones, 75% to 80% seen once. Sequencing was carried out using PBMCs. These receptors originate from a woman aged 40-49 years in good health and CMV-seronegative.

This chain connects TRBV7-9 to TRBJ1-1; D gene unclear. CDR1 and CDR2 (germline): SEHNR, FQNEAQ (reference sequence). Trimming left V 1 base short and J 1 base short, with 10 bases between. The CDR3 is made up of 15 amino acids. The DNA for the CDR3 is TGTGCCAGCAGCTTAGGAAAGCGGGGGAACACTGAAGCTTTCTTT. Translating it yields CASSLGKRGNTEAFF.

This chain links TRBV2 with TRBJ2-2; weak D call: TRBD1 (7 bases). The germline V and J ends were trimmed by 6 bases and 4 bases, with 12 bases remaining between them. Germline V CDR1 and CDR2: SNHLY, FYNNEI. The CDR3 consists of 14 residues. CDR3 amino acids: CASSRQGGTGELFF. Here the CDR3 DNA reads TGTGCCAGCAGCCGACAGGGAGGCACCGGGGAGCTGTTTTTT.

This clone has just a few counts. This sequence joins TRBV6-1 and TRBJ2-3, with 8 bases fitting TRBD1. Germline V gene lookup returns CDR1 MNHNS and CDR2 SASEGT. J lost 3 bases, V lost 3 bases, and 5 bases had no gene match. The CDR3 consists of 15 residues. Here the CDR3 reads CASSEATGATDTQYF. CDR3 coding DNA: TGTGCCAGCAGTGAGGCGACAGGGGCGACAGATACGCAGTATTTT.

V gene TRBV7-9 combines with J gene TRBJ1-1; unclear D gene. Trimming stripped 7 bases from V and 6 bases from J, with 15 bases between. Germline lookup yields CDR1 SEHNR and CDR2 FQNEAQ (reference sequence). The CDR3 is 13 amino acids. The DNA of the CDR3 is TGTGCCAGCAAAGAGTTAAAAACCGCTGAAGCTTTCTTT. This encodes CASKELKTAEAFF.

The chain recombines TRBV28 with TRBJ1-5; D might be TRBD1 (5 bases). The CDR3 is 18 residues long. Germline CDR1 MDHEN, CDR2 SYDVKM. V dropped 6 bases and J dropped 4 bases, with 25 bases sitting between them. CDR3 DNA sequence: TGTGCCAGCAGCGGCTTTAGGACAACCAAAAAGGGGAATCAGCCCCAGCATTTT. It translates to CASSGFRTTKKGNQPQHF.

This chain links TRBV6-1 with TRBJ1-2; possible D gene TRBD1, 5 bases. The V end was cut by 2 bases, the J end by 10 bases, with 17 bases between. The CDR3 extends over 14 amino acids. The germline CDR1 and CDR2 sequences are MNHNS and SASEGT. The CDR3 DNA reads as TGTGCCAGCAGTGAATCTCAGGGCGCTGAGGACTACACCTTC. Protein: CASSESQGAEDYTF.

V usage is TRBV28 and J usage is TRBJ1-5; 9 bases agree with TRBD1. Trimming took 1 base from V and 6 from J; bases not matched to a gene: 4. The germline V gene encodes CDR1 MDHEN and CDR2 SYDVKM. CDR3 length: 15 amino acids. The CDR3 loop reads CASSLSTGGFQPQHF. CDR3 sequence (DNA): TGTGCCAGCAGTTTATCTACAGGGGGCTTTCAGCCCCAGCATTTT.

The V call is TRBV27, the J call TRBJ2-7; TRBD1 matches 10 bases. The germline gives CDR1 MNHEY, CDR2 SMNVEV (reference sequence). The CDR3 sequence is 18 residues long. The ends lost 5 bases at V and 1 base at J; junction bases unmatched: 14. In nucleotides, the CDR3 is TGTGCCAGCAGTCCCCTGGGTACCGCGGGACAGGGGTCCTACGAGCAGTACTTC. Amino acids: CASSPLGTAGQGSYEQYF.

The rearrangement uses TRBV10-2 and TRBJ2-7; possibly TRBD1 for D (6 bases). V lost 7 bases, J lost 2 bases, and 12 bases lay in between. The CDR3 contains 13 residues. CDR1 and CDR2 (germline): WSHSY, SAAADI. For the CDR3, the DNA is TGCGCCAGCACCGACCAGGGGACCTACGAGCAGTACTTC. This gives the protein CASTDQGTYEQYF.

The genes are TRBV7-9 and TRBJ1-2; weak D call: TRBD1 (5 bases). CDR3 size: 14 residues. V lost 0 bases, J lost 8 bases, and 13 bases lay in between. CDR1 and CDR2 (germline): SEHNR, FQNEAQ (reference sequence). This CDR3 is CASSLAGRAGGYTF. CDR3 in DNA: TGTGCCAGCAGCTTAGCCGGCAGGGCTGGGGGCTACACCTTC. The variable domain in full, completed from reference TRBV7-9 and TRBJ1-2, reads DTGVSQNPRHKITKRGQNVTFRCDPISEHNRLYWYRQTLGQGPEFLTYFQNEAQLEKSRLLSDRFSAERPKGSFSTLEIQRTEQGDSAMYLCASSLAGRAGGYTFGSGTRLTVV.

The V gene is TRBV19, the J gene TRBJ2-7, with TRBD1 matching 8 bases. V was clipped by 6 bases and J by 5 bases; unmatched bases: 6. CDR3 length equals 13 residues. The germline CDR1 and CDR2 sequences are LNHDA and SQIVND (reference sequence). CDR3 loop: CASSGQQGDEQYF. The CDR3 DNA is TGTGCCAGTAGCGGACAACAGGGGGACGAGCAGTACTTC.

There are a few counts of this clone. CDR3 bases: TGTGCCAGCAGCTTAGCTGGGACTAGCGGGAGGTCCGACGAGCAGTACTTC. Its protein is CASSLAGTSGRSDEQYF. The V and J genes are TRBV13 and TRBJ2-7; 15 nucleotides align to TRBD2. Germline lookup yields CDR1 PRHDT and CDR2 FYEKMQ (reference sequence). The CDR3 has 17 amino acids. The ends lost 1 base at V and 5 bases at J; junction bases unmatched: 6.

This rearrangement joins TRBV10-3 to TRBJ2-3; TRBD2 agrees at 10 bases. The CDR3 consists of 14 residues. Germline values: CDR1 ENHRY, CDR2 SYGVKD. V lost 7 bases, J lost 3 bases, and 4 bases stayed unmatched. CDR3: CAIMEAGGTDTQYF. The CDR3 DNA reads as TGTGCCATCATGGAAGCGGGAGGGACAGATACGCAGTATTTT.